The clone carrying this TCR beta chain showed up many times. The data were obtained in a study of T-cell reconstitution after alpha-beta-depleted transplantation in children. Germline V gives CDR1 SGHVS, CDR2 FQNEAQ. Trimming left V 5 bases short and J 0 bases short, with 13 bases between. The CDR3 extends over 15 amino acids. Unique molecular identifiers tagged the TCRbeta library. TCRdb reprocessed the PCR reads via MiXCR and lists one record per CDR3 protein. The table records 600,000 to 700,000 distinct CDR3 sequences, approximately 17% of them present only once. V usage is TRBV7-8 and J usage is TRBJ2-5, with a weak D call TRBD1 (5 bases). The sequencing here drew on PBMCs from the stem cell graft donor, taken from the stem cell graft. The sequence derives from a human donor who donated a stem cell graft to a child with acute myeloid leukemia. The CDR3 region has the DNA TGTGCCAGCAGCGCGACAGCTATGTACCAAGAGACCCAGTACTTC. It specifies CASSATAMYQETQYF.